The text below deals with one T cell receptor beta chain. The antigen is undetermined. This sample is part of a study of cytomegalovirus exposure and HLA in healthy donors. Study results and limitations: Donors belonging to an Asian-associated ancestry cluster reportedly showed fewer N-insertions in productive TCRs than the roughly 670-donor mean, according to what a later analysis found.

The study ran its PCR with 60 Vbeta and 13 Jbeta primers. Sequencing used immunoSEQ multiplex PCR; TCRdb keeps in-frame clones, though not all of them. The profile shows over 250,000 clones, approximately 90% of them singletons. The CDR3 has 17 residues. V lost 0 bases to trimming and J lost 2 bases; unmatched junction nucleotides: 6. Germline V lookup: CDR1 SGHTA, CDR2 FQGTGA. V gene TRBV7-3 combines with J gene TRBJ2-3, with 9 nucleotides matching TRBD2. This sequence originates from a middle-aged man in good health and CMV-seropositive. The sequenced sample consisted of PBMCs. The DNA for the CDR3 is TGTGCCAGCAGCTTAACGGGTAGCGGGAGTGCCACAGATACGCAGTATTTT. Translation gives CASSLTGSGSATDTQYF.